Listed here is a single T cell receptor (beta chain). What this receptor recognizes is not known. No base quality information exists; no much larger clone differs at one position. CDR1 and CDR2 are read off the germline V gene as SGHVS and FNYEAQ. The CDR3, from cysteine to phenylalanine, totals 15 residues. Only CDR3 DNA is held: 45 bases, read in frame from base 1. V and J lose 6 bases and 10 bases, and a span of 19 bases separates them. The sample originates from a study of PD-1 blockade in classical Hodgkin lymphoma (dated by TCRdb to the early 2020s). For context, the study as a whole: Nivolumab dosing was 3 mg/kg intravenously every 2 weeks, continuing until either disease progression or unacceptable toxicity. The study used TCR beta sequencing and CyTOF to define a peripheral blood immune signature of response to PD-1 blockade in classical Hodgkin lymphoma.

Genomic DNA was extracted with the Qiagen DNeasy kit from unsorted PBMCs and from negatively selected CD4+ and CD8+ fractions. Amplification of TCR beta CDR3 regions was done by immunoSEQ multiplex PCR with primers that anneal to V and J segments. A synthetic immune receptor repertoire was used to minimize amplification bias, and remaining bias was computationally removed after sequencing. The original pipeline was this. Repertoire diversity was quantified as the Shannon entropy index using custom Python scripts. Unsorted, CD4+ and CD8+ repertoires were analyzed separately, except in combined analyses where CD4+ and CD8+ sequences were merged in silico. Clonal expansion was defined as at least a 2-fold frequency increase after treatment relative to C1D1, with a pseudocount of 0.5 for undetected baseline clones. Singleton clones were defined as clones with 0 or 1 copy at C1D1, and non-singleton clones were defined as clones with 2 or more copies. Clones expanded in unsorted samples were labelled as CD4+, CD8+ or unknown by matching protein sequences in sorted samples from the same patient. Wilcoxon tests were applied to paired samples to test diversity changes from C1D1 to C4D1. The source is immuneACCESS, and TCRdb retained only in-frame sequences with V and J called. Part of the clones is not carried over; for the studies checked, unresolved V genes explain less than half of this, and the remainder is unexplained. Clone size and the V and J calls come from that table; the DNA yielded D and trimming. In all, the sample holds some 58,000 clones, and roughly 89% of those were seen once. The ten largest make up approximately 10% of the sample.

The sample's time point label, in plain terms: cycle 4 day 1 (C4D1), after 6 weeks of nivolumab. Relapse after autologous stem cell transplantation had occurred in all trial patients, and cohorts A, B and C were distinguished by prior brentuximab vedotin exposure. The trial cohort comprised roughly 50 patients with relapsed/refractory classical Hodgkin lymphoma whose best overall responses were complete response, partial response or progressive disease. Single-agent nivolumab was administered to trial patients in the multi-cohort phase II CheckMate 205 trial. An independent review committee assessed best overall response by applying the 2007 International Working Group response criteria. Trial PBMCs were obtained immediately prior to nivolumab initiation (C1D1) and on therapy at cycle 2 day 1 and cycle 4 day 1. Peripheral blood was collected in 8 mL Vacutainer Cell Preparation Tubes, from which PBMCs were isolated by centrifugation and then cryopreserved.

The paper as a whole reports these results and caveats: The study was limited to a single clinical trial cohort, and causes of repertoire differences, possibly disease activity or prior therapy, remained undefined. Lower diversity was observed in patients in whom nivolumab was started less than 1 year after ASCT, and these patients were excluded from later analyses so that confounding by immune reconstitution would be avoided. Newly diagnosed patients were reported to have lower baseline TCR diversity than healthy donors, and relapsed/refractory patients were reported to have lower baseline TCR diversity still. Among trial patients, those achieving complete response had baseline diversity similar to that of newly diagnosed patients, while diversity was significantly lower in partial responders and progressors. CD4+ but not CD8+ TCR diversity rose significantly by C4D1 (p=0.0027 vs p=0.16), most apparent in complete responders (p=0.02).

The material sequenced was peripheral blood mononuclear cells (PBMCs), taken before the fourth cycle of nivolumab. This TCR was sampled from a human donor with classical Hodgkin lymphoma. The sequence is built from TRBV7-6 and TRBJ1-6; TRBD1 is a weak D gene call, 6 bases matching. The CDR3: CASSQGWGDRSPLHF. The bases are TGTGCCAGCAGTCAGGGGTGGGGTGATCGATCACCCCTCCACTTT.